The clone carrying this T cell receptor (beta chain) was detected once. Its antigen is not identified. The data are from a study of T cell responses to AZD1222 COVID-19 vaccine. Study in general: Pooled in the analysis were second doses at about 4 or about 12 weeks.

Whole-study findings and limits: Breadth and depth of Spike-specific TCRs rose after two AZD1222 doses.

Data came from immunoSEQ multiplex PCR; TCRdb stores just in-frame clones and leaves some out. The profile shows about 150,000 clones, more than 75% of them singletons. This CDR3 is built from 14 residues. In germline, CDR1 is MNHEY, CDR2 SVGAGI. V was clipped by 6 bases and J by 3 bases; unmatched bases: 7. Source: peripheral blood, taken on day 0 of AZD1222 vaccination. The receptor was isolated from an adult in good health. This chain links TRBV6-5 with TRBJ1-2; TRBD1 matches 7 bases. CDR3 in amino acids: CASRSGGTDYGYTF. The CDR3 nucleotides are TGTGCCAGCAGGTCAGGGGGGACGGACTATGGCTACACCTTC.